This is a list of T cell receptor beta chains from one sample in a study of blood T cell repertoires in COVID-19. Sequenced by immunoSEQ multiplex PCR; TCRdb stores in-frame clones only, minus some. The sample includes fewer than 120,000 clones, more than 75% of them seen just once. Sequenced: peripheral blood. All receptors come from a woman between 50 and 59 years old with acute or convalescent COVID-19. Both conserved end residues are part of each CDR3. The order of the fields is V gene, J gene, D gene, clone size, CDR3 DNA, CDR3 protein. The D gene is left open where the match is weak. Where a row states a size, it is once, few, many or the class of an expanded clone; other rows omit it.

TRBV18	TRBJ2-1	.	.	TGTGCCAGCTCACCAATCTACGGAGAGCTGGGTGAGCAGTTCTTC	CASSPIYGELGEQFF
TRBV18	TRBJ1-5	.	.	TGTGCCAGCTCAGCGCGGACAGATAGCAATCAGCCCCAGCATTTT	CASSARTDSNQPQHF
TRBV28	TRBJ2-7	TRBD1	.	TGTGCCAGCAGTCAAAGGACAGGGGGGCCCTACTACGAGCAGTACTTC	CASSQRTGGPYYEQYF
TRBV29-1	TRBJ2-7	TRBD2	.	TGCAGCGTTAAGACCGGGACTAGCGGTCCCTACGAGCAGTACTTC	CSVKTGTSGPYEQYF
TRBV5-6	TRBJ1-2	.	.	TGTGCCAGCAGCTTTGAGAGGGTTGGTGGCTACACCTTC	CASSFERVGGYTF
TRBV5-1	TRBJ2-2	.	.	TGCGCCAGCAGCTTGGGGTTAGCGGTGAACACCGGGGAGCTGTTTTTT	CASSLGLAVNTGELFF
TRBV5-1	TRBJ2-5	TRBD2	.	TGCGCCAGCAGCTCGGGGACTAGCGGCCGCCAAGGATGGAGGAGAGAGACCCAGTACTTC	CASSSGTSGRQGWRRETQYF
TRBV7-7	TRBJ2-5	.	.	TGTGCCAGCAGCCCTAGGGGCAGGGGTGAGACCCAGTACTTC	CASSPRGRGETQYF
TRBV19	TRBJ2-7	.	.	TGTGCCAGTAGCCCCCAGGGGGGCGGTCCCTACGAGCAGTACTTC	CASSPQGGGPYEQYF
TRBV2	TRBJ2-2	.	few	TGTGCCAGCAGTGAAGCGCTTGGGCCGCCGAACACCGGGGAGCTGTTTTTT	CASSEALGPPNTGELFF
TRBV5-1	TRBJ2-3	TRBD2	.	TGCGCCAGCAGCTTCGAGGGACTAGCGATTAACACAGATACGCAGTATTTT	CASSFEGLAINTDTQYF
TRBV11-3	TRBJ2-2	TRBD1	.	TGTGCCAGCAGTCAACGCAGGGGGCAGGACGGGGAGCTGTTTTTT	CASSQRRGQDGELFF
TRBV27	TRBJ2-3	TRBD2	.	TGTGCCAGCAGTCCTACTCTAGCGGGAGGGGCTCGGACGCAGTATTTT	CASSPTLAGGARTQYF
TRBV24-1	TRBJ2-7	.	.	TGTGCCACCAGTGATAGCACTGCGGCCTCCTACGAGCAGTACTTC	CATSDSTAASYEQYF
TRBV6-1	TRBJ2-4	.	.	TGTGCCAGCAGTGAAGTGGAGCGGAGCCCTTCCAAAAACATTCAGTACTTC	CASSEVERSPSKNIQYF
TRBV19	TRBJ2-7	.	.	TGTGCCAGTAGTATAGACGGGGACACCCAGTACTTC	CASSIDGDTQYF
TRBV7-2	TRBJ2-7	.	few	TGTGCCAGCAGCTTAGTCATCTACGAGCAGTACTTC	CASSLVIYEQYF
TRBV18	TRBJ2-3	TRBD2	.	TGTGCCAGCTCACACAAGGTTTGCGGGAGGGGCACAGATACGCAGTATTTT	CASSHKVCGRGTDTQYF
TRBV10-2	TRBJ2-7	TRBD2	.	TGCGCCAGCAGTGACCAGGGACTAGCGGGAGGGCCAAAGAACGAGCAGTACTTC	CASSDQGLAGGPKNEQYF
TRBV10-3	TRBJ1-2	.	.	TGTGCCATCAGTTCGGTGGCGGGCTATGGCTACACCTTC	CAISSVAGYGYTF
TRBV5-1	TRBJ2-6	TRBD1	.	TGCGCCAGCAGCTACCCGACAGGGTCCGCCAACGTCCTGACTTTC	CASSYPTGSANVLTF
TRBV2	TRBJ2-2	TRBD2	once	TGTGCCAGCAGGGTAGCGGGAGGGTTTGGCACCGGGGAGCTGTTTTTT	CASRVAGGFGTGELFF
TRBV19	TRBJ2-7	.	.	TGTGCCAGTAGTTGGGGCAGGTCCTACGAGCAGTACTTC	CASSWGRSYEQYF
TRBV10-2	TRBJ2-7	.	.	TGCGCCAGCAGTGAAGGAGGATACGAGCAGTACTTC	CASSEGGYEQYF
TRBV30	TRBJ1-4	TRBD1	.	TGTGCCTGGAGCCTGGGGGGGACAGGGGGAGGTGAAAAACTGTTTTTT	CAWSLGGTGGGEKLFF
TRBV4-2	TRBJ2-7	.	.	TGTGCCAGCAGCCAAGATCAGCAGGACTACGAGCAGTACTTC	CASSQDQQDYEQYF
TRBV18	TRBJ2-7	.	.	TGTGCCAGCTCGCTCAACAGGGACGAGCAGTACTTC	CASSLNRDEQYF
TRBV18	TRBJ2-7	.	.	TGTGCCAGCTCACACTCTTCTCTGGGAGGGCAGTACTTC	CASSHSSLGGQYF
TRBV5-4	TRBJ1-2	.	.	TGTGCCAGCAGCTCTCCGGACAGCAGTAAACTTAACTATGGCTACACCTTC	CASSSPDSSKLNYGYTF
TRBV6-5	TRBJ2-3	.	.	TGTGCCAGCACTCGGCAGGGGGGTACGCAGTATTTT	CASTRQGGTQYF
TRBV24-1	TRBJ1-6	.	.	TGTGCCACCAGTGAGCGGAACAATTCACCCCTCCACTTT	CATSERNNSPLHF
TRBV19	TRBJ1-2	.	once	TGTGCCAGTAGTATAGGGGGCAGAACTATTTCTAACTATGGCTACACCTTC	CASSIGGRTISNYGYTF
TRBV5-1	TRBJ2-7	TRBD2	.	TGCGCCAGCAGCTTAATAGCGGGAGGATACGAGCAGTACTTC	CASSLIAGGYEQYF
TRBV9	TRBJ2-3	.	.	TGTGCCAGCAGCGTAGGTACGACTACCCGCACAGATACGCAGTATTTT	CASSVGTTTRTDTQYF
TRBV19	TRBJ1-5	TRBD1	.	TGTGCCAGTAGGGGATCGACAGGGGCATATAGCAATCAGCCCCAGCATTTT	CASRGSTGAYSNQPQHF
TRBV19	TRBJ2-3	TRBD2	.	TGTGCCAGTTCGCCTCCTAGCGGGAGCACAGATACGCAGTATTTT	CASSPPSGSTDTQYF